This T cell receptor (beta chain) was documented in a study of radiation and T cells in renal cell carcinoma. Time point described: blood 2 weeks post-SBRT. As to treatment: 15 Gy SBRT to primary tumor, nephrectomy 4 weeks later. Clones were sequenced by immunoSEQ multiplex PCR, and TCRdb holds only the in-frame ones, with some missing. The sample records tens of thousands of clones, 75% to 85% being singletons. Germline V gene sequence: CDR1 SNHLY, CDR2 FYNNEI. This CDR3 comprises 14 residues. V was pared by 6 bases and J by 4 bases, with 15 bases between. This clone was seen a few times. V is TRBV2 and J is TRBJ1-2; D is perhaps TRBD1 (5 bases). The receptor's source is a woman in her seventies with renal cell carcinoma. This sample comprised blood, obtained from a patient whose treatment included radiotherapy and nephrectomy. DNA of the CDR3: TGTGCCAGCAGAATGGACACGAACTCCTATGGCTACACCTTC. This translates into CASRMDTNSYGYTF.